Described below is a single T cell receptor (beta chain) sequence and its context. The PCR ran on 60 Vbeta and 13 Jbeta primers. TCRdb keeps only in-frame clones here, not all; method: immunoSEQ multiplex PCR. The sample gives roughly 100,000 clones, under 80% of which show up once; 2% to 2.5% is in the top ten. The sample comes from a study of cytomegalovirus exposure and HLA in healthy donors. CDR1 MNHEY and CDR2 SVGAGI come from the germline V gene. CDR3 length: 15 amino acids. V lost 2 bases and J 6 bases, leaving 16 bases between the germline ends. The source is a man in his forties in good health and CMV-seronegative. V and J are TRBV6-5 and TRBJ1-2; D is possibly TRBD1 (5 bases). Sequences were obtained from PBMCs. The CDR3 loop reads CASSYIPQGRDGYTF. Written as DNA, the CDR3 is TGTGCCAGCAGTTACATACCCCAGGGAAGAGATGGCTACACCTTC.